This TCR beta chain comes out of a study of T cells after yellow fever vaccination (dated by TCRdb to between 2019 and 2020). Background on the whole study: The SMART-Seq v4 Ultra Low Input RNA kit was used to prepare libraries from fractions with low cell numbers. Bulk TCR alpha and beta repertoires were sequenced longitudinally to track T-cell clones before and after primary and booster YFV17D yellow fever vaccination. Two healthy male donors, one aged 18 to 29 and one aged 30 to 39 years, were included in the cohort. Blood samples were taken at several timepoints before and after primary and secondary immunization, and bulk PBMC replicates and cell subsets were isolated.

Here is what the overall study found, with its caveats: Only a couple of donors were included in the study, so the extent to which the findings can be generalized is limited. Compared with the primary T-cell response, the secondary T-cell response was faster but weaker, reaching its peak on day 5 rather than on day 15. Computational filtering was needed because FACS-sorted repertoires could contain abundant contaminating clonotypes from the bulk population. A small share of clonotypes occurred in both CD4 and CD8 compartments, likely arising from convergent recombination. Most clones expanded after primary vaccination were re-detected after the booster (just under 97% of CD4 and roughly 85% of CD8), suggesting broad memory maintenance.

The CDR3 starts with the cysteine, ends with the phenylalanine, and has 14 residues. The kept DNA is CDR3 alone, 42 bases in frame from the first base. Sequences SGHRS (CDR1) and YFSETQ (CDR2) are obtained from the germline V gene. Trimmed from V: 4 bases; trimmed from J: 4 bases; junction bases lacking a gene match: 8. Regarding this clonotype: The antigen it binds to is not known. The input lacks base qualities; no much larger clone sits a single base away.

Read against the paper, the sample's treatment or condition label means: live attenuated yellow fever vaccine strain. At each blood-draw timepoint, two biological replicates of bulk PBMCs were collected. PBMCs were isolated from peripheral blood using a standard Ficoll-Paque protocol. TriZol was used to extract RNA from bulk PBMCs, from CD4 and CD8 fractions, and from dextramer-positive and dextramer-negative fractions. TCR cDNA was made using 5'RACE template switching, a step that added a universal primer site and unique molecular identifiers. cDNA synthesis was primed from both the TCR alpha and TCR beta constant segments. Library amplification involved two PCR steps, and the second step added sample barcodes and sequencing adapters. Libraries were sequenced on Illumina HiSeq 2500 (2x100 bp) or NovaSeq (2x150 bp). The source study handled its data this way. Demultiplexing of reads and collapsing into UMI consensus sequences were performed with MIGEC, and V(D)J alignment was carried out with MiXCR. Using edgeR on replicate PBMC samples, clonotypes were called vaccine-responding if FDR was below 0.01 and the log2 fold change was above 5 up to day 15. Each bulk clonotype was labeled CD4 or CD8 based on which sequenced repertoire, CD4 or CD8, contained the clonotype at higher abundance. TCRdb reworked the public reads: Q25 trimming with fastp, MiXCR clone assembly, productive beta chains retained. Rows with a matching CDR3 protein are joined into one entry that keeps the most common DNA and genes. The V and J calls, along with clone size, are taken from TCRdb and not from the paper's own processing. This sample is represented by under 600,000 distinct CDR3 sequences; roughly 13% of them were singletons. About 14% of the sample rests with the top ten.

The TCR originated in a man under 40 who received the YFV17D yellow fever vaccine. The chain employs TRBV5-1 and TRBJ2-7, and TRBD1 aligns with 7 junction nucleotides. The specimen comprised PBMCs, sampled on the day of the yellow fever booster vaccination. CDR3 loop: CASSAFPGQYEQYF. At the DNA level, the sequence is TGCGCCAGCAGCGCTTTTCCGGGACAGTACGAGCAGTACTTC.